The 5 T cell receptor beta chains presented below share a single source sample, sequenced in a study of blood T cell repertoires in COVID-19. The table came from immunoSEQ multiplex PCR; TCRdb's copy has only in-frame clones and leaves some out. The sample yields some 55,000 clones, roughly four fifths seen once. Sample: peripheral blood. The receptors were sampled from a woman in her fifties or sixties with acute or convalescent COVID-19.

This clone was recorded once. This rearrangement joins TRBV19 to TRBJ1-2; D perhaps matches TRBD1 (5 bases). This CDR3 spans 12 amino acids. Germline values: CDR1 LNHDA, CDR2 SQIVND (reference sequence). V shed 5 bases and J shed 6 bases, with 10 bases lying between them. In DNA form, the CDR3 reads TGTGCCAGTAGTTCCCGACAGAATGGCTACACCTTC. It specifies CASSSRQNGYTF.

The chain employs TRBV30 and TRBJ1-2; the D gene is possibly TRBD1 (5 bases). The germline V gene has CDR1 GTSNPN and CDR2 SVGIG (reference sequence). Trimming removed 2 bases from V and 2 bases from J, with 9 bases in between. The CDR3 runs 13 residues. The CDR3 nucleotides read TGTGCCTGGAGTTTGGGGGGGAACTATGGCTACACCTTC. Translating gives CAWSLGGNYGYTF.

A single count supports this clone. The chain is built from TRBV2 and TRBJ1-2; TRBD1 aligns across 7 bases. Per the germline V gene, CDR1 is SNHLY and CDR2 is FYNNEI. V trimming: 10 bases; J trimming: 5 bases; junction bases outside the gene matches: 13. CDR3 length equals 14 residues. This CDR3 reads CAKQVTGTAYGYTF. The CDR3, as DNA: TGTGCCAAACAAGTTACCGGGACAGCGTATGGCTACACCTTC.

The chain couples TRBV7-9 to TRBJ1-1; possibly TRBD1 for D (6 bases). Germline CDR1 reads SEHNR; CDR2 reads FQNEAQ (reference sequence). This CDR3 spans 14 amino acids. Deletions cut 4 bases from V and 1 base from J, with 10 bases between. The CDR3 reads CASSYRGANTEAFF. Written as DNA, the CDR3 is TGTGCCAGCAGCTACCGGGGGGCGAACACTGAAGCTTTCTTT.

The J gene is TRBJ1-2, the V gene TRBV12-3 or TRBV12-4; 7 bases are shared with TRBD1. Trimming cost V 4 bases and J 7 bases; bases outside gene matches: 6. The CDR3 sequence is 13 residues long. CDR3 in amino acids: CASSSPGQFGYTF. The CDR3 nucleotides read TGTGCCAGCAGTTCACCGGGACAGTTTGGCTACACCTTC.